Sequencing of this T cell receptor (beta chain) was carried out in a study of blood T cell repertoires in COVID-19. The wider study: Samples came from the United States, Italy and Spain, spanning acute and convalescent COVID-19. From T cells, B-cell-depleted T cells, or PBMCs came the material, which was cDNA or gDNA.

Original processing notes: Amplification of reference gene primers provided the estimated nucleated cell counts. Sequencing used immunoSEQ multiplex PCR; TCRdb keeps in-frame clones, though not all of them. V, J and clone size derive from that table, while D and trimming were established from the DNA sequence. The sample has roughly 83,000 clones; around 90% are singletons. Germline V gene sequence: CDR1 SGHNT, CDR2 YENEEA. Unmatched junction bases numbered 8, after V lost 5 bases and J lost 9 bases. The CDR3 runs to 15 residues. This TCR was sampled from a man older than 75 with active or convalescent COVID-19. The V and J genes are TRBV11-3 and TRBJ2-1; 12 bases are a match to TRBD2. The sample consisted of peripheral blood. CDR3 amino acids: CASSRTSGTAGEQFF. The CDR3 coding sequence is TGTGCCAGCAGCCGGACTAGCGGGACGGCTGGTGAGCAGTTCTTC.